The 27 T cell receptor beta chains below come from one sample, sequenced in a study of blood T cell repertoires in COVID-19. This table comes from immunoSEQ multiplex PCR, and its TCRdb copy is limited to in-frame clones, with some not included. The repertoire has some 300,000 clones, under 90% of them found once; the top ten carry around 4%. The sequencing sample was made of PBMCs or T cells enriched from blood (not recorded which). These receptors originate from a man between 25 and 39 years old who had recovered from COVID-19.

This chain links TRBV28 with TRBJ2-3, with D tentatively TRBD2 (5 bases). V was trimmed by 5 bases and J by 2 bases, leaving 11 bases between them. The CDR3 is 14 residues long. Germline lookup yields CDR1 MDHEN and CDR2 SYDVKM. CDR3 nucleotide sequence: TGTGCCAGCAGTCTCGGGGTAGTCACAGATACGCAGTATTTT. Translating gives CASSLGVVTDTQYF.

The CDR3 bases are TGTGCCAGCAGCCAAGGAGAGGGTGGATATGGCTACACCTTC. It codes for CASSQGEGGYGYTF. This sequence joins TRBV4-2 and TRBJ1-2; D gene unclear. CDR3 length: 14 residues. Germline V lookup: CDR1 LGHNA, CDR2 YNFKEQ. V was cut by 1 base and J by 5 bases, with 11 bases left in between.

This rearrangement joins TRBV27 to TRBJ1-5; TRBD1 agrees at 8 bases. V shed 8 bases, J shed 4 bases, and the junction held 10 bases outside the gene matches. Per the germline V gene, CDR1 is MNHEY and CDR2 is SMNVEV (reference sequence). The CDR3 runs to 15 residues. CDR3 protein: CASDISGGVNQPQHF. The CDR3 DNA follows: TGTGCCAGCGACATATCAGGGGGCGTAAATCAGCCCCAGCATTTT.

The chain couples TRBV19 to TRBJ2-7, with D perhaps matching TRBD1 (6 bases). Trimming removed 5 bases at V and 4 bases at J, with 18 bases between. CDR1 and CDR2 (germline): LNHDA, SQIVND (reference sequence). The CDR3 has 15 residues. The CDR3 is CASSVGAGVMYEQYF. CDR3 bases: TGTGCCAGTAGTGTGGGGGCAGGGGTGATGTACGAGCAGTACTTC.

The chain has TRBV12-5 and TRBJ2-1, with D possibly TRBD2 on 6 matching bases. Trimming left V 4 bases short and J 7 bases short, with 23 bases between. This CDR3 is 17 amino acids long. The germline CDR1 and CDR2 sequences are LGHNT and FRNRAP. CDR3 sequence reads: CASGSPATGVIGNEQFF. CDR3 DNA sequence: TGTGCTAGTGGTTCGCCGGCGACGGGAGTAATTGGTAATGAGCAGTTCTTC.

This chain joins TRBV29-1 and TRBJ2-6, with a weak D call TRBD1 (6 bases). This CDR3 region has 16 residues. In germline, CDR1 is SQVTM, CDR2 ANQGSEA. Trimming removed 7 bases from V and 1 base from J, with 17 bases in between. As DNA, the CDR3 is TGCAGCGGTGCCAGGGACAAAGTTTCTGGGGCCAACGTCCTGACTTTC. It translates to CSGARDKVSGANVLTF.

CDR3 DNA: TGTGCCAGCTCGTCGGGGGGAAGAAATCAGCCCCAGCATTTT. This codes for CASSSGGRNQPQHF. The J gene is TRBJ1-5, the V gene TRBV2; TRBD1 is a possible D gene (5 bases). Germline V gene sequence: CDR1 SNHLY, CDR2 FYNNEI. This CDR3 is built from 14 residues. V dropped 8 bases and J dropped 4 bases, with 15 bases sitting between them.

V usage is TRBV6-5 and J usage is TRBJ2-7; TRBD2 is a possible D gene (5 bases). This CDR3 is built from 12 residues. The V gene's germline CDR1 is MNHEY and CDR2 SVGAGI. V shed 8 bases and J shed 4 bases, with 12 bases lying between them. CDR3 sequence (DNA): TGTGCCAGCGGGAGTGACAAGTACGAGCAGTACTTC. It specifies CASGSDKYEQYF.

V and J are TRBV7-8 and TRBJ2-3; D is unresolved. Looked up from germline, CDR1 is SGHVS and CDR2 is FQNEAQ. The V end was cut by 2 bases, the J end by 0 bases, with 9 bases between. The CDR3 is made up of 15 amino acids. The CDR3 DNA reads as TGTGCCAGCAGCTTAACGCACTCCAGCACAGATACGCAGTATTTT. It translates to CASSLTHSSTDTQYF. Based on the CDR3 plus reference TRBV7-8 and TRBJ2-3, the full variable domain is GAGVSQSPRYKVAKRGQDVALRCDPISGHVSLFWYQQALGQGPEFLTYFQNEAQLDKSGLPSDRFFAERPEGSVSTLKIQRTQQEDSAVYLCASSLTHSSTDTQYFGPGTRLTVL.

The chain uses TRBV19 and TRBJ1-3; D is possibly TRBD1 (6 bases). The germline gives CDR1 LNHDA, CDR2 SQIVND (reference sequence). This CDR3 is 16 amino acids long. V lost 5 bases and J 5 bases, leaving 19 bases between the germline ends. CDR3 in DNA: TGTGCCAGTAGTCCAACTACAGGGATATTTCGAAACACCATATATTTT. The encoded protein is CASSPTTGIFRNTIYF.

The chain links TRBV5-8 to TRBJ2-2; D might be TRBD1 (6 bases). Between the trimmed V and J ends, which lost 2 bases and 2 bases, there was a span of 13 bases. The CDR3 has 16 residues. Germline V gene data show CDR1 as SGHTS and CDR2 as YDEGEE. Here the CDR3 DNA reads TGTGCCAGCAGCTTTTCAGGGGCGCATAACACCGGGGAGCTGTTTTTT. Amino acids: CASSFSGAHNTGELFF.

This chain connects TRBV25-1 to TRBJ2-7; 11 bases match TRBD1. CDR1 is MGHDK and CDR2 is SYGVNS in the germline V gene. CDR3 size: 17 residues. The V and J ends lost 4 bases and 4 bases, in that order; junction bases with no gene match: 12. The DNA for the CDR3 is TGTGCCAGCAGTGGTCGGGGGAGGGACAGGGGGATATACGAGCAGTACTTC. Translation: CASSGRGRDRGIYEQYF.

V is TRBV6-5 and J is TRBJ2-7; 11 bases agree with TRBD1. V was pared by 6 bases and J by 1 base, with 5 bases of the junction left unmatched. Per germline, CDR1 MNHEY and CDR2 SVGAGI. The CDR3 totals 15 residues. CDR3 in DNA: TGTGCCAGCAGACCCCGGGACAGGGGGTCCTACGAGCAGTACTTC. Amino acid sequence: CASRPRDRGSYEQYF.

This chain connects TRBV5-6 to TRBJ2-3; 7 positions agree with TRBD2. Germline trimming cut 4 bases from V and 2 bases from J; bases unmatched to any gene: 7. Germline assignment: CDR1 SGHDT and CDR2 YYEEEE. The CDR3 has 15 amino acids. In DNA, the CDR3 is TGTGCCAGCAGCAAGGGACTAACTCCCACAGATACGCAGTATTTT. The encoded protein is CASSKGLTPTDTQYF.

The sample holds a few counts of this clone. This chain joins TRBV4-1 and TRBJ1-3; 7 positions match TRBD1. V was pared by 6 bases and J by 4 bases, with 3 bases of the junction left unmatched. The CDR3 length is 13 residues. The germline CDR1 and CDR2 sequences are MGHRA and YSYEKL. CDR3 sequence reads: CASRRQGGNTIYF. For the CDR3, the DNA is TGCGCCAGCAGGCGACAGGGAGGAAACACCATATATTTT.

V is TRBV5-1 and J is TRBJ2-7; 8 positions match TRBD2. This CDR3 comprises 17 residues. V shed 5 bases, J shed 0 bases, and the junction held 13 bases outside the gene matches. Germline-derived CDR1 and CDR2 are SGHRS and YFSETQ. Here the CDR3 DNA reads TGCGCCAGCAGTCCGAACATGATAGCGGGATCCTCCTACGAGCAGTACTTC. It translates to CASSPNMIAGSSYEQYF.

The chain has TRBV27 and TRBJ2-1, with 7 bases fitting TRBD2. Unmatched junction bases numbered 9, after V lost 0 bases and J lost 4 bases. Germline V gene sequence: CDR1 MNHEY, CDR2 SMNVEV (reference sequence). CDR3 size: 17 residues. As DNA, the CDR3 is TGTGCCAGCAGTTTATCCCTGGCGGGAGCTACTTACAATGAGCAGTTCTTC. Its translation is CASSLSLAGATYNEQFF.

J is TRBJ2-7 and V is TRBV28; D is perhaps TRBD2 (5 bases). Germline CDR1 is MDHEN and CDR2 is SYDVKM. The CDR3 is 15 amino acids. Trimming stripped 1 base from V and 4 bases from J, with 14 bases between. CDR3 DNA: TGTGCCAGCAGTTTATTGGACTCCCGGGGATACGAGCAGTACTTC. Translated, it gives CASSLLDSRGYEQYF.

The CDR3, as DNA: TGCGCCAGCAGCTTGGGGACACCAATCTCTGATACGCAGTATTTT. Encoded protein: CASSLGTPISDTQYF. J is TRBJ2-3 and V is TRBV5-1, with D perhaps TRBD1 (5 bases). The germline V gene has CDR1 SGHRS and CDR2 YFSETQ. The CDR3 covers 15 residues. V was pared by 0 bases and J by 6 bases, with 14 bases between.

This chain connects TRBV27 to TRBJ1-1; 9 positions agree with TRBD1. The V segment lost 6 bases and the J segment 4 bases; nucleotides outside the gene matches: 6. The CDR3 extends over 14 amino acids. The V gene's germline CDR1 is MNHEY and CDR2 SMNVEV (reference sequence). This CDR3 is CASSLGGQGTEAFF. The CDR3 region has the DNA TGTGCCAGCAGCCTCGGGGGACAGGGCACTGAAGCTTTCTTT.

The CDR3 DNA reads as TGTGCCAGCAGTTTATACAGGGGTGGCGGCTACACCTTC. Translation gives CASSLYRGGGYTF. This rearrangement joins TRBV12-3 or TRBV12-4 to TRBJ1-2, with 7 bases fitting TRBD1. The CDR3 has 13 residues. With V trimmed by 2 bases and J by 8 bases, 5 bases remained unmatched.

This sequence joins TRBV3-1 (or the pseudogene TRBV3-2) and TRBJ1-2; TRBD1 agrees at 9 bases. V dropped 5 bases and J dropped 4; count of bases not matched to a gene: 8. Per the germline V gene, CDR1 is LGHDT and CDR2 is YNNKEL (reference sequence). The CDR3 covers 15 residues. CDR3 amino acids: CASSRRQGGPYGYTF. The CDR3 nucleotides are TGTGCCAGCAGCAGGCGACAGGGGGGTCCCTATGGCTACACCTTC.

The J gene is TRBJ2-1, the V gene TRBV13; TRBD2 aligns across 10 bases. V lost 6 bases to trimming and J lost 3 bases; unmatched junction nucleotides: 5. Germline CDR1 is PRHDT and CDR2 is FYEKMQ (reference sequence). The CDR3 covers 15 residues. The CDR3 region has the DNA TGTGCCAGCAGGCCCAGCGGGGGGGACTACAATGAGCAGTTCTTC. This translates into CASRPSGGDYNEQFF.

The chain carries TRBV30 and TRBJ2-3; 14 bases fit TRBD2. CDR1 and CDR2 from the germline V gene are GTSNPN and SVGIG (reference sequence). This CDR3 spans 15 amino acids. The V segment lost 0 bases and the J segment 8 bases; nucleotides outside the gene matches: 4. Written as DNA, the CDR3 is TGTGCCTGGAGTGTAGGGACTAGCGGGGGTGGTACGCAGTATTTT. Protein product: CAWSVGTSGGGTQYF.

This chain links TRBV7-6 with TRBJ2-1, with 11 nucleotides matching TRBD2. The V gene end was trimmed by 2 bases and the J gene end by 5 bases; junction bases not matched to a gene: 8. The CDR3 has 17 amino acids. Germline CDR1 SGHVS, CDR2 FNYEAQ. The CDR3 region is CASSLLRGTSGHNEQFF. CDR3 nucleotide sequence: TGTGCCAGCAGCTTATTGCGCGGGACTAGCGGCCACAATGAGCAGTTCTTC. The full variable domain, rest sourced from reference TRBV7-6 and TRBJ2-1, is GAGVSQSPRYKVTKRGQDVALRCDPISGHVSLYWYRQALGQGPEFLTYFNYEAQQDKSGLPNDRFSAERPEGSISTLTIQRTEQRDSAMYRCASSLLRGTSGHNEQFFGPGTRLTVL.

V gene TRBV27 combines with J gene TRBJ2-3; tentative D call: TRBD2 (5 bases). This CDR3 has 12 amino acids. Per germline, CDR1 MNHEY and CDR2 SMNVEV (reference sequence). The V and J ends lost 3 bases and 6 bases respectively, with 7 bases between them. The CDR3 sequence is CASSLGGDTQYF. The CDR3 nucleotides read TGTGCCAGCAGTTTGGGCGGGGATACGCAGTATTTT.

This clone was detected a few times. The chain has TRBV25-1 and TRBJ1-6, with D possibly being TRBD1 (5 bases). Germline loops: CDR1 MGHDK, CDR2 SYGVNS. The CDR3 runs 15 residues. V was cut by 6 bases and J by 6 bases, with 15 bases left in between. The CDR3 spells CASSAQTALNSPLHF. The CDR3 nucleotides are TGTGCCAGCAGCGCCCAGACAGCCCTTAATTCACCCCTCCACTTT.